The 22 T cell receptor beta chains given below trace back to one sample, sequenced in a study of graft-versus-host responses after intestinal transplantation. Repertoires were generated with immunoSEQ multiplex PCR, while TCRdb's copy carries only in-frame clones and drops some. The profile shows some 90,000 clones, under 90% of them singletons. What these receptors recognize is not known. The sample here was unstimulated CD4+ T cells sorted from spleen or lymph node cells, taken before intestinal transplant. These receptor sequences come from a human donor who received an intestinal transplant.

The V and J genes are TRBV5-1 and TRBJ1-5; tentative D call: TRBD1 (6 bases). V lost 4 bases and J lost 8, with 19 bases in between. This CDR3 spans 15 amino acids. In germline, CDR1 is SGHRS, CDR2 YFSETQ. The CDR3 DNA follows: TGCGCCAGCAGCAAGGGGGACGAGACGGGGAAGCCCCAGCATTTT. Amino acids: CASSKGDETGKPQHF.

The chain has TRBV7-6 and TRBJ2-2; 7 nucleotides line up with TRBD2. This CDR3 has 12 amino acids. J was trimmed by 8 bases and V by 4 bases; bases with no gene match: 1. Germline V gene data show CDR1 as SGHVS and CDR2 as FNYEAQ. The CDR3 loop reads CASSWGGGELFF. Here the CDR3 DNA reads TGTGCCAGCAGCTGGGGGGGAGGGGAGCTGTTTTTT.

CDR3 protein: CAISERGSSSYEQYF. CDR3 nucleotide sequence: TGTGCCATCAGTGAGAGGGGGTCGAGCTCCTACGAGCAGTACTTC. The chain uses TRBV10-3 and TRBJ2-7, with D tentatively TRBD1 (6 bases). V lost 2 bases, J lost 0 bases, and 11 bases lay in between. The germline CDR1 and CDR2 sequences are ENHRY and SYGVKD. This CDR3 has 15 residues.

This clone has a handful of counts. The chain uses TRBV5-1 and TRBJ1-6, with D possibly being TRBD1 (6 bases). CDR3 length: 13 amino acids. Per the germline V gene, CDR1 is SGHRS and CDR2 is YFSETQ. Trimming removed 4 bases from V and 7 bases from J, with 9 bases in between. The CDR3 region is CASSQGTNSPLHF. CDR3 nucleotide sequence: TGCGCCAGCAGCCAGGGGACCAATTCACCCCTCCACTTT. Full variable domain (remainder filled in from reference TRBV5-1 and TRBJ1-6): KAGVTQTPRYLIKTRGQQVTLSCSPISGHRSVSWYQQTPGQGLQFLFEYFSETQRNKGNFPGRFSGRQFSNSRSEMNVSTLELGDSALYLCASSQGTNSPLHFGNGTRLTVT.

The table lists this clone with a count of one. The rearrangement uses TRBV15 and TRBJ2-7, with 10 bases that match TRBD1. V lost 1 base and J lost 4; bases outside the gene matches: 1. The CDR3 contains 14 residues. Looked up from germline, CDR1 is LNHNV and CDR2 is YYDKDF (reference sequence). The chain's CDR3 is CATSRGTGGYEQYF. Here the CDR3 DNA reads TGTGCCACCAGCAGAGGGACAGGGGGGTACGAGCAGTACTTC.

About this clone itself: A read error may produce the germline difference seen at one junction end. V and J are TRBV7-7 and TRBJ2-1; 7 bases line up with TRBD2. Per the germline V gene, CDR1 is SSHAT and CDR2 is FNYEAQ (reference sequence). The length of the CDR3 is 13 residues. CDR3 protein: CASSGEGRNEQFF. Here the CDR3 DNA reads TGTGCTAGCAGTGGGGAGGGGAGAAATGAGCAGTTCTTC.

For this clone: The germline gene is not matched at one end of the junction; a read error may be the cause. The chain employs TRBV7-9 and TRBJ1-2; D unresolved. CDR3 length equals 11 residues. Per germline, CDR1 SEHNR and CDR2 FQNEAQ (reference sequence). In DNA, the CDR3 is TGTGCCAGCAGCTTAGCCCCCTTGATAGCCTTC. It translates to CASSLAPLIAF.

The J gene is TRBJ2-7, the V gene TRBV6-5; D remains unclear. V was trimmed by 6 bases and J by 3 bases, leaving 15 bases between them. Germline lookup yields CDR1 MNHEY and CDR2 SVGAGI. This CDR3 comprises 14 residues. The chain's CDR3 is CASSHARKDYEQYF. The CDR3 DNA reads TGTGCCAGCAGCCATGCCAGGAAAGACTACGAGCAGTACTTC.

This chain's CDR3 is CASSFGGPVEGYGYTF. The CDR3 bases are TGCGCCAGCAGCTTTGGGGGCCCGGTGGAAGGCTATGGCTACACCTTC. The V and J genes are TRBV5-1 and TRBJ1-2, with a weak D call TRBD1 (6 bases). CDR1 is SGHRS and CDR2 is YFSETQ in the germline V gene. This CDR3 region has 16 residues. V dropped 2 bases and J dropped 4 bases, with 18 bases sitting between them.

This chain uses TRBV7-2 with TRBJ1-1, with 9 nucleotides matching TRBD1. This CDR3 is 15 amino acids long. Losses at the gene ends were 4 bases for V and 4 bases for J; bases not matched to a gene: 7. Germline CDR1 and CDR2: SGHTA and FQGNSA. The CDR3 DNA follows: TGTGCCAGCAGCTCCCGACAGGGGGTTGGCACTGAAGCTTTCTTT. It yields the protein CASSSRQGVGTEAFF.

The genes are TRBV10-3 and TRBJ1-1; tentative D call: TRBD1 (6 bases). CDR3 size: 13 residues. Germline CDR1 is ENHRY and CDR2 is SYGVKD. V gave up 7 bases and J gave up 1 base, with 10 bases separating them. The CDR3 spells CAINPGQNTEAFF. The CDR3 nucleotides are TGTGCCATCAACCCGGGACAGAACACTGAAGCTTTCTTT.

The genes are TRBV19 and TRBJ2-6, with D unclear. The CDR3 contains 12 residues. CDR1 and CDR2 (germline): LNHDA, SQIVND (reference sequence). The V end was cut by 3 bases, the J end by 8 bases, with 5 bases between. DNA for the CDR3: TGTGCCAGTAGTATCGTGTCCAACGTCCTGACTTTC. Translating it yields CASSIVSNVLTF.

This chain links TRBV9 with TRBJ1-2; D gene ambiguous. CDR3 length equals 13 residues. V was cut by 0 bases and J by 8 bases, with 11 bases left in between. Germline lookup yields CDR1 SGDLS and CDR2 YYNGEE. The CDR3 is CASSVGVGEGYTF. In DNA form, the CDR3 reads TGTGCCAGCAGCGTAGGTGTTGGAGAGGGCTACACCTTC.

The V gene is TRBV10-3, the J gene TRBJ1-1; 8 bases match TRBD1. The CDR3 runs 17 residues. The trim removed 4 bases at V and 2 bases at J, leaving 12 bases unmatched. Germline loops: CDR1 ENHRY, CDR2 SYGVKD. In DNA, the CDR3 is TGTGCCATCAGTGGGTTTACAGGGGGTGGGGGAAACACTGAAGCTTTCTTT. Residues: CAISGFTGGGGNTEAFF.

DNA for the CDR3: TGCAGTGCTAAGGCAGGCGAGCAGTTCTTC. It translates to CSAKAGEQFF. The chain recombines TRBV20-1 with TRBJ2-1, with D unresolved. Trimming took off 4 bases at V and 10 bases at J, with 8 bases between the two ends. This CDR3 spans 10 amino acids. Germline-derived CDR1 and CDR2 are DFQATT and SNEGSKA (reference sequence).

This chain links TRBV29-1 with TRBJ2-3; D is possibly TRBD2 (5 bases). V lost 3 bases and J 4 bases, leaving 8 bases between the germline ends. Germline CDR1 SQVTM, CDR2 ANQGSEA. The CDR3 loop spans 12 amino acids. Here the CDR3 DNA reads TGCAGCGTTGACGGAGGACCAGATACGCAGTATTTT. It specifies CSVDGGPDTQYF.

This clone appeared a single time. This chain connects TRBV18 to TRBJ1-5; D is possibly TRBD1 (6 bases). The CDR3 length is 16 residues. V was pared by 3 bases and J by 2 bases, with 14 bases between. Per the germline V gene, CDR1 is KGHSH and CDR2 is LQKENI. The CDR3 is CASSPVNRAGNQPQHF. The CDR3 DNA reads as TGTGCCAGCTCACCGGTGAACAGGGCAGGCAATCAGCCCCAGCATTTT.

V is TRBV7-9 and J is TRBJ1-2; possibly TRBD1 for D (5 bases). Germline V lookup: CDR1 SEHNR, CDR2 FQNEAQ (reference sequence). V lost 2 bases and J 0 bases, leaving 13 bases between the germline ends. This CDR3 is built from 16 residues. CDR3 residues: CASSLISGGANYGYTF. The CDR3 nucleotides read TGTGCCAGCAGCTTAATATCCGGGGGAGCTAACTATGGCTACACCTTC.

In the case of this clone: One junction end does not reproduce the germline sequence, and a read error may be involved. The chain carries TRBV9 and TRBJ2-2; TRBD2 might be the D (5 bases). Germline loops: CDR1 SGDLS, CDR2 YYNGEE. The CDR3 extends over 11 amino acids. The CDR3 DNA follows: TGTGCCAGCAGCTCCCCCGGGGAGTTGTTTTTT. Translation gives CASSSPGELFF.

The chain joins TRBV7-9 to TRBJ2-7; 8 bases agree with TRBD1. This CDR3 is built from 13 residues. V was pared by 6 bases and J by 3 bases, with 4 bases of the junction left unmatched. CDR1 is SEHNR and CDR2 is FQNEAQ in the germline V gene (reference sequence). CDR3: CASSGTGIYEQYF. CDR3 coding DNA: TGTGCCAGCAGTGGGACAGGAATCTACGAGCAGTACTTC.

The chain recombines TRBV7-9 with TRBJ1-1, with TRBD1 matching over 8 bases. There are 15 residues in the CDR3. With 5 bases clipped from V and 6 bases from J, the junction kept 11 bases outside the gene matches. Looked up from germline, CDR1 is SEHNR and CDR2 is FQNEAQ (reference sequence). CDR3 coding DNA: TGTGCCAGCAGCCAGGGGGCTGTTTTTAGAGCTGAAGCTTTCTTT. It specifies CASSQGAVFRAEAFF. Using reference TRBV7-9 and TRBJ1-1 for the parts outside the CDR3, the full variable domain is DTGVSQNPRHKITKRGQNVTFRCDPISEHNRLYWYRQTLGQGPEFLTYFQNEAQLEKSRLLSDRFSAERPKGSFSTLEIQRTEQGDSAMYLCASSQGAVFRAEAFFGQGTRLTVV.

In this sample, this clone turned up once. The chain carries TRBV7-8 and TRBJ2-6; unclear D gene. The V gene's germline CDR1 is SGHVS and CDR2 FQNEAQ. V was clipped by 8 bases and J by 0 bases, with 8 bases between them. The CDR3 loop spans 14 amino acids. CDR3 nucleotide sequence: TGTGCCAGCGGGTGGAGCTCTGGGGCCAACGTCCTGACTTTC. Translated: CASGWSSGANVLTF.